The entry below gives a single T cell receptor (beta chain) sequence along with its context. The antigen is unknown. Next came a second PCR, run for about 7 to 12 cycles, which used a sample-barcoded 5' primer along with a J-beta primer mix. One entry per CDR3 protein, called by TCRdb with MiXCR from the 5' RACE reads. Of approximately 360,000 distinct CDR3 sequences in the sample, approximately 47% were seen once. The source of the sample is a study of blood T cells in healthy people across ages. Findings and limits, study-wide: In long-lived donors, naive CD4+ cell counts and diversity exceeded those of aged donors.

V was pared by 6 bases and J by 3 bases, with 18 bases between. The CDR3 extends over 15 amino acids. This rearrangement joins TRBV23-1 to TRBJ2-7; D possibly matches TRBD1 or TRBD2 (5 bases each). TRBV23-1 is placed among ORFs of uncertain function. The clonotype originates from a man aged 60 to 75 in good health. Material: blood. CDR3 amino acids: CASRRTGTADYEQYF. The CDR3 nucleotides read TGCGCCAGCAGACGCACCGGGACGGCGGACTACGAGCAGTACTTC.